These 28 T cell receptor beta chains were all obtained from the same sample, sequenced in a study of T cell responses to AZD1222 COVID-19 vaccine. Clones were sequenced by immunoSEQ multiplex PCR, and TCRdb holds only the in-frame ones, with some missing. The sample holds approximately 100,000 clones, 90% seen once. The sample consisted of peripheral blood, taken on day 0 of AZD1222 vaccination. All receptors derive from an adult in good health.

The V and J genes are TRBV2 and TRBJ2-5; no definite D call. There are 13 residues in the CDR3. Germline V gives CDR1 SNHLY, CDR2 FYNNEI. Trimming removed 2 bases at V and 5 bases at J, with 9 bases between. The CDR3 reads CASSERAGETQYF. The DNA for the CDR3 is TGTGCCAGCAGTGAAAGGGCTGGGGAGACCCAGTACTTC. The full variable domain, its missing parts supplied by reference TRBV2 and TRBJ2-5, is EPEVTQTPSHQVTQMGQEVILRCVPISNHLYFYWYRQILGQKVEFLVSFYNNEISEKSEIFDDQFSVERPDGSNFTLKIRSTKLEDSAMYFCASSERAGETQYFGPGTRLLVL.

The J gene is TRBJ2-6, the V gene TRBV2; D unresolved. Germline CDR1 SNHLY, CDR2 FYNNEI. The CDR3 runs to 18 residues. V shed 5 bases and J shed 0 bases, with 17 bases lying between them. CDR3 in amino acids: CASSRDLPVFSGANVLTF. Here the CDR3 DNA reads TGTGCCAGCAGTAGGGATCTACCCGTCTTCTCTGGGGCCAACGTCCTGACTTTC. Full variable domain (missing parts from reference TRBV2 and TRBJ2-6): EPEVTQTPSHQVTQMGQEVILRCVPISNHLYFYWYRQILGQKVEFLVSFYNNEISEKSEIFDDQFSVERPDGSNFTLKIRSTKLEDSAMYFCASSRDLPVFSGANVLTFGAGSRLTVL.

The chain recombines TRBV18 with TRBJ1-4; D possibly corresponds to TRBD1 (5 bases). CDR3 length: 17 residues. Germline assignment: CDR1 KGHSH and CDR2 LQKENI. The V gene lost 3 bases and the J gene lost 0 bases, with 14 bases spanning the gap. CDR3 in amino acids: CASSPSGTLATNEKLFF. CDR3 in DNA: TGTGCCAGCTCACCCAGCGGGACGCTTGCAACTAATGAAAAACTGTTTTTT.

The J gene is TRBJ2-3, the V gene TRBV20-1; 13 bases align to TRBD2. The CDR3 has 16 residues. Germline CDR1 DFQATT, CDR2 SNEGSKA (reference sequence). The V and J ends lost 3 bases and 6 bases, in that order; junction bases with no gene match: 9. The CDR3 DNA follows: TGCAGTGCTAGTCCCGGGACTAGCGGGGAGAAGGATACGCAGTATTTT. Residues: CSASPGTSGEKDTQYF.

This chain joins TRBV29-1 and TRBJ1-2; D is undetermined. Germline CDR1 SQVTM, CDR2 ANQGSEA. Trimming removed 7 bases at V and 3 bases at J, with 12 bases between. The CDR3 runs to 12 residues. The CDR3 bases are TGCAGCGGTGGGGAGCCCCACTATGGCTACACCTTC. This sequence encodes CSGGEPHYGYTF.

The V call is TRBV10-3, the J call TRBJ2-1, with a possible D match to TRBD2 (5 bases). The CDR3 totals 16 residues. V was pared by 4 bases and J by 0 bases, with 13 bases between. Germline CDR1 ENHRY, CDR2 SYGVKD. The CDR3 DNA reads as TGTGCCATCAGTGGCCCCATTACTAGCTCCTACAATGAGCAGTTCTTC. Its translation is CAISGPITSSYNEQFF.

DNA of the CDR3: TGTGCCAGTTCCGAAGCGGGGCTAAAGGTCGAGCTGTTTTTT. Protein sequence: CASSEAGLKVELFF. The rearrangement uses TRBV28 and TRBJ2-2, with 7 bases lining up with TRBD2. This CDR3 contains 14 residues. V gave up 9 bases and J gave up 11 bases; unmatched junction bases: 15. CDR1 and CDR2 from the germline V gene are MDHEN and SYDVKM.

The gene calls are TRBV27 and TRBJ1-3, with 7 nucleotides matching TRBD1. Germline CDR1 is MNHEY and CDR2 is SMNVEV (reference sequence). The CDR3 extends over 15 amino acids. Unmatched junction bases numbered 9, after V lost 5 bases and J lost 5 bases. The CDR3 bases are TGTGCCAGCAGTACCTTCTACAGGGGTCGAAACACCATATATTTT. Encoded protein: CASSTFYRGRNTIYF.

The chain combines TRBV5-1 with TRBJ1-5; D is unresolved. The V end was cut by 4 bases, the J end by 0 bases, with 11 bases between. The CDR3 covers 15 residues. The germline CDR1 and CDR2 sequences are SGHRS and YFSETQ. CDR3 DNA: TGCGCCAGCAGCCCGACGGGGAATAGCAATCAGCCCCAGCATTTT. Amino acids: CASSPTGNSNQPQHF. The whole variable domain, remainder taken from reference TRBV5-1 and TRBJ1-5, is KAGVTQTPRYLIKTRGQQVTLSCSPISGHRSVSWYQQTPGQGLQFLFEYFSETQRNKGNFPGRFSGRQFSNSRSEMNVSTLELGDSALYLCASSPTGNSNQPQHFGDGTRLSIL.

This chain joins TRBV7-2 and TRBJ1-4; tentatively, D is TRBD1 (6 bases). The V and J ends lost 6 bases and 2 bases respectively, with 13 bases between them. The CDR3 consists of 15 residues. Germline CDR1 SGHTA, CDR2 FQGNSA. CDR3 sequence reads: CASRPQGYTNEKLFF. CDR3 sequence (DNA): TGTGCCAGCAGACCTCAGGGGTATACTAATGAAAAACTGTTTTTT.

The CDR3 region has the DNA TGCGCCAGCAGCCAAGACGGGGAGGTCACTAATGAAAAACTGTTTTTT. The encoded protein is CASSQDGEVTNEKLFF. J is TRBJ1-4 and V is TRBV4-3; D call uncertain. This CDR3 spans 16 amino acids. The germline CDR1 and CDR2 sequences are LGHNA and YSLEER. Trimming took 0 bases from V and 2 from J, leaving 10 bases between them.

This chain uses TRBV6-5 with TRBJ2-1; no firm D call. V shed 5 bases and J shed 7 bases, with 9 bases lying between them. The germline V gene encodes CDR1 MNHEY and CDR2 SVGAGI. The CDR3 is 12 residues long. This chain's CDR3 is CASSRSQNEQFF. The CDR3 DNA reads TGTGCCAGCAGTCGCTCTCAGAATGAGCAGTTCTTC.

This CDR3 reads CASKEGTGNQPQHF. CDR3 DNA sequence: TGTGCCAGTAAGGAGGGAACGGGCAATCAGCCCCAGCATTTT. The chain joins TRBV19 to TRBJ1-5, with D uncertain. The germline CDR1 and CDR2 sequences are LNHDA and SQIVND (reference sequence). Trimming shortened V by 7 bases and J by 2 bases, and 12 bases separated the two germline ends. The CDR3 runs 14 residues.

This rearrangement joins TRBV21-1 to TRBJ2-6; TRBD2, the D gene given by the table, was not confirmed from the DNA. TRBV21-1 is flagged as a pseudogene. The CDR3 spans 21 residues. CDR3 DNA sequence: TGTGCCAGCAGCAAGGGAGGGGCAGGGAACTTGATTGGCTCTGGGGCCAACGTCCTGACTTTC. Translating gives CASSKGGAGNLIGSGANVLTF.

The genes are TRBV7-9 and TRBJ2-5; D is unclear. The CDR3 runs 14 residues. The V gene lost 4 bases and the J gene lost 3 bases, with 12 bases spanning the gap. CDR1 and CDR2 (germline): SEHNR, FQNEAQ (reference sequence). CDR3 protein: CASSSYSAEETQYF. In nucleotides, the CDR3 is TGTGCCAGCAGCTCATACTCCGCAGAAGAGACCCAGTACTTC.

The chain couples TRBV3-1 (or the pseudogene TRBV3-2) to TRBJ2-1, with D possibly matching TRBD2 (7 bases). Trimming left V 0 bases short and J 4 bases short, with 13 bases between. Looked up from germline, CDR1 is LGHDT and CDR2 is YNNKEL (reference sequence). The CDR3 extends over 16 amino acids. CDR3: CASSQDGAGAYNEQFF. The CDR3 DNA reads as TGTGCCAGCAGCCAAGACGGGGCGGGGGCATACAATGAGCAGTTCTTC.

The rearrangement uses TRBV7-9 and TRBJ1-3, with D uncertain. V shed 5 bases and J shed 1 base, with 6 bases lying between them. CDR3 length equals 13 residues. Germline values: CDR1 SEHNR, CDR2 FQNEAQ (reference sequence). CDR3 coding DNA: TGTGCCAGCAGCGTCTATTCTGGAAACACCATATATTTT. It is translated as CASSVYSGNTIYF.

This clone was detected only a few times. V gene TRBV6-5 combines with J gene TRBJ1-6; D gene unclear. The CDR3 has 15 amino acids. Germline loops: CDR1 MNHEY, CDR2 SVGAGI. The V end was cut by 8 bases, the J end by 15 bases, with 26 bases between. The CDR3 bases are TGTGCCAGCGGGATCTCAACCGGAGCCTATTCGGGCCTCCACTTT. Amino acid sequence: CASGISTGAYSGLHF.

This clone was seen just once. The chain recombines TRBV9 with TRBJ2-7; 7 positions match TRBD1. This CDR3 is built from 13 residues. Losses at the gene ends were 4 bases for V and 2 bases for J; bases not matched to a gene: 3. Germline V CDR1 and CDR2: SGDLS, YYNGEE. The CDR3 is CASSYGQAYEQYF. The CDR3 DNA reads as TGTGCCAGCAGCTACGGACAGGCCTACGAGCAGTACTTC. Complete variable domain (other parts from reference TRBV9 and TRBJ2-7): DSGVTQTPKHLITATGQRVTLRCSPRSGDLSVYWYQQSLDQGLQFLIQYYNGEERAKGNILERFSAQQFPDLHSELNLSSLELGDSALYFCASSYGQAYEQYFGPGTRLTVT.

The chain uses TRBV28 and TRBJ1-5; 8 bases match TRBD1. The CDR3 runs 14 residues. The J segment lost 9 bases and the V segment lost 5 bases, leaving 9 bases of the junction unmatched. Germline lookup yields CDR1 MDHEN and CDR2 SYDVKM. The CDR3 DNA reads TGTGCCAGCAGTATAAGACAGGGGCAGGCGCCCCAGCATTTT. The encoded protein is CASSIRQGQAPQHF.

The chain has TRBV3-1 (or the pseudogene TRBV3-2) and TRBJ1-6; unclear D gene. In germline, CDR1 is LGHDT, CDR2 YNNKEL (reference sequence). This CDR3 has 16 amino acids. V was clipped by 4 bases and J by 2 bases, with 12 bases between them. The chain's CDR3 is CASSRGRETYNSPLHF. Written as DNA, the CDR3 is TGTGCCAGCAGCCGAGGACGGGAAACCTATAATTCACCCCTCCACTTT.

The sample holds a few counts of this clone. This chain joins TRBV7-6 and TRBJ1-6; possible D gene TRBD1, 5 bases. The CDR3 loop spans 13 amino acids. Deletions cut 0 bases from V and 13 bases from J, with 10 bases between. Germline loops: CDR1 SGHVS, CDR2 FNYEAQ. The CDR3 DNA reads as TGTGCCAGCAGCTTAGCGCAGTGGGACCCCCTCCACTTT. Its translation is CASSLAQWDPLHF.

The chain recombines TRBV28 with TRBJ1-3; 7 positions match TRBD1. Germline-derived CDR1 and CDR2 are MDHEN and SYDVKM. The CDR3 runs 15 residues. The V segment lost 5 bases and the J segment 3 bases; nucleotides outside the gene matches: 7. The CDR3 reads CASSEWAGGGNTIYF. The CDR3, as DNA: TGTGCCAGCAGTGAGTGGGCAGGGGGTGGAAACACCATATATTTT.

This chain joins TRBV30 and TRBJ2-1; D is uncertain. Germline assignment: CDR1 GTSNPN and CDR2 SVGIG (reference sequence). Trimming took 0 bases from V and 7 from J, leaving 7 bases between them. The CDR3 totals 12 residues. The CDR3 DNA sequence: TGTGCCTGGAGTGTTGGGTCGAATGAGCAGTTCTTC. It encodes CAWSVGSNEQFF.

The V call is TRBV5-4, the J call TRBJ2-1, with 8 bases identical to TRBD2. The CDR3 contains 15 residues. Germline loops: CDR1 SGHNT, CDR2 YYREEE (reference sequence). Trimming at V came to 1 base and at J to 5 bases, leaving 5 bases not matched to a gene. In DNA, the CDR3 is TGTGCCAGCAGCTTGCGGGGGGGCTTCGACAATGAGCAGTTCTTC. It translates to CASSLRGGFDNEQFF.

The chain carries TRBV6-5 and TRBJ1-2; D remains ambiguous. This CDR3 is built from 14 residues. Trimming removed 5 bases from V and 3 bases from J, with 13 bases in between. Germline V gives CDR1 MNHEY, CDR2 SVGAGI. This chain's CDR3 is CASSQTLSYYGYTF. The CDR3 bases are TGTGCCAGCAGTCAGACACTATCCTACTATGGCTACACCTTC.

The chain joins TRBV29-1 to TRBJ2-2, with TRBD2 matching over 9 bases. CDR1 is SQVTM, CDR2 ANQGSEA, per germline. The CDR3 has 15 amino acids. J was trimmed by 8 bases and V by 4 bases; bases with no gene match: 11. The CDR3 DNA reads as TGCAGCGTTGCCCCCAGCGGGGGGCCGCTGGGGGAGCTGTTTTTT. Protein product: CSVAPSGGPLGELFF.

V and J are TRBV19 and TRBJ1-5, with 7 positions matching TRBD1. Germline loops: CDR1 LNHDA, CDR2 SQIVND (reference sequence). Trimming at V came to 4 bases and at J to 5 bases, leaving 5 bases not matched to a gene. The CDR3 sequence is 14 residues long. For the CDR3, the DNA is TGTGCCAGTAGTAACAGGACAGGATATCAGCCCCAGCATTTT. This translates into CASSNRTGYQPQHF.